The next 26 T cell receptor beta chains were all read from a single sample in a study of blood T cell repertoires in COVID-19. Assay used: immunoSEQ multiplex PCR; TCRdb lists only in-frame clones, some missing. This table holds just over 150,000 clones, 70% to 85% found once. Source material: peripheral blood. Every receptor here comes from a woman of 80 years or more with acute or convalescent COVID-19.

The rearrangement joins TRBV5-5 to TRBJ1-6, with D perhaps TRBD1 (5 bases). Per germline, CDR1 SGHKS and CDR2 YYEKEE (reference sequence). V was shortened by 1 base and J by 6 bases, with 14 bases between the two germline ends. The CDR3 spans 16 residues. The CDR3 loop is CASSLQTAQGNSPLHF. The CDR3, as DNA: TGTGCCAGCAGCTTGCAGACTGCTCAGGGTAATTCACCCCTCCACTTT.

The V and J genes are TRBV4-3 and TRBJ2-1; unclear D gene. Germline CDR1 is LGHNA and CDR2 is YSLEER. Trimming stripped 0 bases from V and 4 bases from J, with 13 bases between. This CDR3 has 16 residues. CDR3 amino acids: CASSQDPYSGYNEQFF. Here the CDR3 DNA reads TGCGCCAGCAGCCAAGATCCCTACTCCGGTTACAATGAGCAGTTCTTC.

This clone was found a few times. The chain combines TRBV7-8 with TRBJ2-1, with D tentatively TRBD2 (5 bases). V gave up 5 bases and J gave up 6 bases, with 14 bases separating them. The CDR3 spans 14 residues. CDR1 SGHVS and CDR2 FQNEAQ come from the germline V gene. CDR3 residues: CASSLWASLNEQFF. CDR3 bases: TGTGCCAGCAGCCTGTGGGCTAGCCTCAATGAGCAGTTCTTC.

The chain's CDR3 is CASSEGSQGNTEAFF. The DNA of the CDR3 is TGTGCCAGCAGTGAAGGTAGCCAAGGCAACACTGAAGCTTTCTTT. The rearrangement links TRBV6-4 to TRBJ1-1; D is ambiguous. V lost 3 bases, J lost 2 bases, and 13 bases lay in between. The CDR3 runs to 15 residues. Germline lookup yields CDR1 MRHNA and CDR2 SNTAGT.

This rearrangement joins TRBV14 to TRBJ1-4; weak D call: TRBD1 (5 bases). From germline, CDR1 is SGHDN and CDR2 FVKESK. V dropped 4 bases and J dropped 5 bases, with 11 bases sitting between them. The CDR3 extends over 14 amino acids. The CDR3 is CASSRGGRNEKLFF. DNA of the CDR3: TGTGCCAGCAGCCGTGGGGGGAGAAATGAAAAACTGTTTTTT.

This clone is a singleton in its sample. This rearrangement joins TRBV7-2 to TRBJ2-3; 11 bases fit TRBD2. The V segment lost 4 bases and the J segment 1 base; nucleotides outside the gene matches: 4. The CDR3 spans 16 residues. Per the germline V gene, CDR1 is SGHTA and CDR2 is FQGNSA. The CDR3 sequence is CASSSDSGRGTDTQYF. As DNA, the CDR3 is TGTGCCAGCAGCTCAGATAGCGGGAGGGGCACAGATACGCAGTATTTT.

The sample holds a few counts of this clone. CDR3 sequence (DNA): TGCGCCAGCAGCTTGGGGTCAGCGGGAGGTAACTCCTACAATGAGCAGTTCTTC. Translating gives CASSLGSAGGNSYNEQFF. The gene calls are TRBV5-1 and TRBJ2-1, with 9 bases aligning to TRBD2. Germline trimming cut 0 bases from V and 0 bases from J; bases unmatched to any gene: 7. Germline-derived CDR1 and CDR2 are SGHRS and YFSETQ. The CDR3 contains 18 residues.

The chain is built from TRBV20-1 and TRBJ1-5; a possible D gene is TRBD1 (5 bases). Germline lookup yields CDR1 DFQATT and CDR2 SNEGSKA (reference sequence). V gave up 3 bases and J gave up 2 bases, with 14 bases separating them. This CDR3 comprises 15 residues. The CDR3 coding sequence is TGCAGTGCTAGTCTACGGGGGGTTGGCAATCAGCCCCAGCATTTT. It is translated as CSASLRGVGNQPQHF.

The gene calls are TRBV12-3 or TRBV12-4 and TRBJ2-1; maybe TRBD2 (6 bases). With 9 bases removed from V and 8 bases from J, the gap between germline ends came to 14 bases. This CDR3 has 12 amino acids. The CDR3 region is CASIGSSDEQFF. The CDR3 DNA is TGTGCCAGTATCGGGAGTAGTGATGAGCAGTTCTTC.

The rearrangement links TRBV6-2 or TRBV6-3 to TRBJ1-1; TRBD1 aligns across 8 bases. This CDR3 is built from 14 residues. The V segment lost 4 bases and the J segment 4 bases; nucleotides outside the gene matches: 5. Looked up from germline, CDR1 is MNHEY and CDR2 is SVGEGT. CDR3 DNA: TGTGCCAGCAGTTTTCAGGGGGCTCTCACTGAAGCTTTCTTT. Protein sequence: CASSFQGALTEAFF.

The chain employs TRBV19 and TRBJ2-2, with D unresolved. Germline CDR1 reads LNHDA; CDR2 reads SQIVND (reference sequence). With 6 bases removed from V and 5 bases from J, the gap between germline ends came to 13 bases. The CDR3 consists of 14 residues. For the CDR3, the DNA is TGTGCCAGTAGCCCACGGTCGCGAACCGGGGAGCTGTTTTTT. It specifies CASSPRSRTGELFF. Full variable domain (outside the CDR3, taken from reference TRBV19 and TRBJ2-2): DGGITQSPKYLFRKEGQNVTLSCEQNLNHDAMYWYRQDPGQGLRLIYYSQIVNDFQKGDIAEGYSVSREKKESFPLTVTSAQKNPTAFYLCASSPRSRTGELFFGEGSRLTVL.

The chain links TRBV19 to TRBJ2-1; 14 nucleotides align to TRBD2. The CDR3 consists of 20 residues. The V gene end was trimmed by 6 bases and the J gene end by 2 bases; junction bases not matched to a gene: 15. Germline V lookup: CDR1 LNHDA, CDR2 SQIVND (reference sequence). The CDR3, as DNA: TGTGCCAGTAGGGGCCGACCGGGACTAGCGGGAGTAGGAACCTACAATGAGCAGTTCTTC. Translated: CASRGRPGLAGVGTYNEQFF.

J is TRBJ2-5 and V is TRBV3-1 (or the pseudogene TRBV3-2); TRBD2 might be the D (5 bases). Trimming removed 1 base at V and 6 bases at J, with 15 bases between. The CDR3 extends over 15 amino acids. Germline assignment: CDR1 LGHDT and CDR2 YNNKEL (reference sequence). The CDR3 DNA reads as TGTGCCAGCAGCCAAGGGGGTAGCCGGGAAAAGACCCAGTACTTC. Translation gives CASSQGGSREKTQYF.

J is TRBJ1-1 and V is TRBV21-1; TRBD1 was called by the table and not checked on the DNA. TRBV21-1 is noted as a pseudogene. The CDR3 has 16 residues. CDR3 loop: CVSNRVFRVANTEAFF. CDR3 in DNA: TGTGTGTCTAACAGGGTATTCAGGGTGGCGAACACTGAAGCTTTCTTT.

V and J are TRBV7-2 and TRBJ2-2, with D possibly matching TRBD1 (5 bases). Germline V gives CDR1 SGHTA, CDR2 FQGNSA. This CDR3 region has 19 residues. V was shortened by 1 base and J by 2 bases, with 20 bases between the two germline ends. The CDR3 spells CASSLERARAFRNTGELFF. The CDR3, as DNA: TGTGCCAGCAGCTTAGAAAGGGCCAGGGCGTTCCGAAACACCGGGGAGCTGTTTTTT.

The rearrangement uses TRBV5-1 and TRBJ1-6; TRBD1 is a possible D gene (5 bases). V was trimmed by 4 bases and J by 5 bases, leaving 10 bases between them. The CDR3 contains 14 residues. From germline, CDR1 is SGHRS and CDR2 YFSETQ. The CDR3 loop reads CASSKGQNNSPLHF. The CDR3 nucleotides read TGCGCCAGCAGCAAAGGACAAAATAATTCACCCCTCCACTTT. Full variable domain (missing parts from reference TRBV5-1 and TRBJ1-6): KAGVTQTPRYLIKTRGQQVTLSCSPISGHRSVSWYQQTPGQGLQFLFEYFSETQRNKGNFPGRFSGRQFSNSRSEMNVSTLELGDSALYLCASSKGQNNSPLHFGNGTRLTVT.

The chain couples TRBV5-6 to TRBJ2-5; no firm D call. The CDR3 sequence is 13 residues long. V was pared by 2 bases and J by 1 base, with 6 bases between. CDR1 is SGHDT and CDR2 is YYEEEE in the germline V gene. CDR3 coding DNA: TGTGCCAGCAGCTTCGAGCGCCAAGAGACCCAGTACTTC. Translated, it gives CASSFERQETQYF. The full variable domain, its missing parts supplied by reference TRBV5-6 and TRBJ2-5, is DAGVTQSPTHLIKTRGQQVTLRCSPKSGHDTVSWYQQALGQGPQFIFQYYEEEERQRGNFPDRFSGHQFPNYSSELNVNALLLGDSALYLCASSFERQETQYFGPGTRLLVL.

This sequence joins TRBV10-3 and TRBJ2-7; 8 bases fit TRBD1. Germline V CDR1 and CDR2: ENHRY, SYGVKD. The CDR3 is 13 residues long. V gave up 7 bases and J gave up 3 bases; unmatched junction bases: 5. Here the CDR3 DNA reads TGTGCCATCAAAGAGACAGGGGACTACGAGCAGTACTTC. This codes for CAIKETGDYEQYF.

The V call is TRBV2, the J call TRBJ2-2; unclear D gene. CDR1 is SNHLY and CDR2 is FYNNEI in the germline V gene. The CDR3 is 12 amino acids. Trimming pared 6 bases from V and 6 bases from J, leaving 8 bases between. CDR3 DNA sequence: TGTGCCAGCAGCGTTCCTCCCGGGGAGCTGTTTTTT. Its translation: CASSVPPGELFF.

V usage is TRBV18 and J usage is TRBJ1-3, with D possibly TRBD1 on 5 matching bases. This CDR3 has 15 residues. Germline CDR1 and CDR2: KGHSH and LQKENI. V was shortened by 4 bases and J by 0 bases, with 10 bases between the two germline ends. CDR3 in amino acids: CASSRDSHSGNTIYF. The DNA of the CDR3 is TGTGCCAGCTCACGAGACAGCCACTCTGGAAACACCATATATTTT.

The chain couples TRBV5-4 to TRBJ2-5, with 7 bases matching TRBD1. The CDR3 is 14 amino acids. Germline values: CDR1 SGHNT, CDR2 YYREEE (reference sequence). Trimming at V came to 4 bases and at J to 2 bases, leaving 5 bases not matched to a gene. CDR3 in DNA: TGTGCCAGCAGCATTGACAGGGATCAAGAGACCCAGTACTTC. Protein product: CASSIDRDQETQYF. The whole variable domain, remainder taken from reference TRBV5-4 and TRBJ2-5, is ETGVTQSPTHLIKTRGQQVTLRCSSQSGHNTVSWYQQALGQGPQFIFQYYREEENGRGNFPPRFSGLQFPNYSSELNVNALELDDSALYLCASSIDRDQETQYFGPGTRLLVL.

Notes on this clone: A much larger clone differs by one base, so this may be a read error. The rearrangement links TRBV3-1 (or the pseudogene TRBV3-2) to TRBJ2-1; possible D gene TRBD1, 6 bases. Per the germline V gene, CDR1 is LGHDT and CDR2 is YNNKEL (reference sequence). V gave up 4 bases and J gave up 3 bases, with 7 bases separating them. CDR3 length equals 13 residues. CDR3 sequence reads: CASSLTGYNEQFF. The DNA for the CDR3 is TGTGCCAGCAGCCTGACAGGCTACAATGAGCAGTTCTTC.

The CDR3 DNA follows: TGTGCCAGCAGCTTAGCTGGGGGGACAGGGGGCGATGAGCAGTTCTTC. This sequence encodes CASSLAGGTGGDEQFF. The chain uses TRBV7-6 and TRBJ2-1; 12 nucleotides agree with TRBD1. The length of the CDR3 is 16 residues. CDR1 SGHVS and CDR2 FNYEAQ come from the germline V gene. V gave up 0 bases and J gave up 8 bases; unmatched junction bases: 5.

J is TRBJ2-1 and V is TRBV5-1; 7 positions agree with TRBD2. Germline CDR1 is SGHRS and CDR2 is YFSETQ. This CDR3 is 16 amino acids long. V shed 1 base and J 4 bases; nucleotides not matched to a gene: 8. The CDR3 region has the DNA TGCGCCAGCAGCTTGTTTGGGGGAGGGAAATACAATGAGCAGTTCTTC. It specifies CASSLFGGGKYNEQFF. The variable domain in full, completed from reference TRBV5-1 and TRBJ2-1, reads KAGVTQTPRYLIKTRGQQVTLSCSPISGHRSVSWYQQTPGQGLQFLFEYFSETQRNKGNFPGRFSGRQFSNSRSEMNVSTLELGDSALYLCASSLFGGGKYNEQFFGPGTRLTVL.

The J gene is TRBJ2-5, the V gene TRBV7-2; TRBD2 agrees at 8 bases. CDR1 is SGHTA, CDR2 FQGNSA, per germline. There are 14 residues in the CDR3. V lost 8 bases, J lost 5 bases, and 10 bases stayed unmatched. CDR3 protein: CASFSAGVRETQYF. The CDR3 nucleotides read TGTGCCAGCTTCTCAGCGGGAGTAAGGGAGACCCAGTACTTC.

The J gene is TRBJ2-5, the V gene TRBV7-2, with D possibly TRBD2 on 7 matching bases. The CDR3 is 15 residues long. The V end was cut by 1 base, the J end by 1 base, with 10 bases between. CDR1 and CDR2 (germline): SGHTA, FQGNSA. CDR3 loop: CASSLGGGGQETQYF. The CDR3 DNA is TGTGCCAGCAGCTTAGGGGGGGGCGGCCAAGAGACCCAGTACTTC.